This T cell receptor beta chain derives from a study of T cells after yellow fever vaccination. Study-wide points: Post-booster samples contained most primary-vaccination clones (approximately 96% CD4, about 90% CD8).

As concerns this clonotype: Its specificity is not known.

Via MiXCR, TCRdb re-called the 5' RACE reads, giving one row per CDR3 protein. The table records 250,000 to 300,000 distinct CDR3 sequences, about 10% of them present only once. The CDR3 extends over 15 amino acids. The germline gives CDR1 SGHVS, CDR2 FNYEAQ. Trimming took 2 bases from V and 0 from J, leaving 8 bases between them. The chain combines TRBV7-6 with TRBJ2-1; D is uncertain. Material: CD4+ T cells sorted from PBMCs, obtained 5 days after the yellow fever booster vaccination. This sequence was found in a man younger than 35 who received the YFV17D yellow fever vaccine. CDR3 nucleotides: TGTGCCAGCAGCTTATCAGCAAGCTCCTACAATGAGCAGTTCTTC. The encoded protein is CASSLSASSYNEQFF.